This paragraph covers one T cell receptor beta chain sequence. The sample belongs to a study of cytomegalovirus exposure and HLA in healthy donors. The PCR made use of 60 Vbeta and 13 Jbeta primers. Here immunoSEQ multiplex PCR was the method, and the copy in TCRdb shows in-frame clones only, minus some. The sample includes 150,000 or so clones, 72% of them seen just once. This cohort consisted of healthy bone marrow donors. With V trimmed by 1 base and J by 5 bases, 7 bases remained unmatched. The CDR3 has 17 amino acids. In germline, CDR1 is SGHTA, CDR2 FQGNSA. This receptor was identified in a human donor in good health. This chain connects TRBV7-2 to TRBJ2-5; 13 positions match TRBD2. The sample was PBMCs. CDR3 sequence (DNA): TGTGCCAGCAGCTTAGGGCGGACTAGCGGGGGAAAGGAGACCCAGTACTTC. Its protein product is CASSLGRTSGGKETQYF.